This T cell receptor (beta chain) was found in a study of type 1 regulatory T cells. Study summary: T-allo10 is an in vitro-generated, Tr1-enriched CD4 T cell product specific for alloantigen.

The CDR3 is made up of 13 amino acids. The germline gives CDR1 SGHTA, CDR2 FQGNSA. J gave up 4 bases and V 4 bases, and 4 bases lay outside the gene matches. One entry per CDR3 protein results from TCRdb running MiXCR on the reads. The sample carries approximately 43,000 distinct CDR3 sequences, over 9% recorded once. With respect to this clonotype: Antigen: not known.

The V call is TRBV7-2, the J call TRBJ2-7, with 7 bases aligning to TRBD2. This receptor was obtained from a human donor in good health. Sequencing was done on a sample of cultured non-Tr1 T cells, either the whole culture or a sorted T cell fraction (not recorded which). CDR3 region: CASSSGGPYEQYF. The DNA of the CDR3 is TGTGCCAGCAGCTCGGGGGGACCGTACGAGCAGTACTTC.